This T cell receptor (beta chain) comes out of a study of blood T cell repertoires in COVID-19. Overall study: Donors in the United States, Italy and Spain gave samples during acute or convalescent COVID-19. PBMCs, B-cell-depleted T cells, or T cells were the source of the cDNA or gDNA that made up the material.

Clones were read by immunoSEQ multiplex PCR, and TCRdb kept only the in-frame ones, dropping some. The data show approximately 180,000 clones, about 88% seen once. The CDR3 spans 18 residues. The junction had 9 bases not matched to a gene; V was cut back by 5 bases and J by 2 bases. Germline loops: CDR1 SGHTA, CDR2 FQGTGA. Sequencing used PBMCs or T cells enriched from blood (not recorded which). The J gene is TRBJ2-5, the V gene TRBV7-3, with 15 bases identical to TRBD2. The TCR originated in a human donor with acute COVID-19. The donor label of this sample is uncertain. The CDR3 region is CASSPGLAGGDLQETQYF. The CDR3 DNA reads TGTGCCAGCAGCCCGGGACTAGCGGGGGGCGACCTACAAGAGACCCAGTACTTC.